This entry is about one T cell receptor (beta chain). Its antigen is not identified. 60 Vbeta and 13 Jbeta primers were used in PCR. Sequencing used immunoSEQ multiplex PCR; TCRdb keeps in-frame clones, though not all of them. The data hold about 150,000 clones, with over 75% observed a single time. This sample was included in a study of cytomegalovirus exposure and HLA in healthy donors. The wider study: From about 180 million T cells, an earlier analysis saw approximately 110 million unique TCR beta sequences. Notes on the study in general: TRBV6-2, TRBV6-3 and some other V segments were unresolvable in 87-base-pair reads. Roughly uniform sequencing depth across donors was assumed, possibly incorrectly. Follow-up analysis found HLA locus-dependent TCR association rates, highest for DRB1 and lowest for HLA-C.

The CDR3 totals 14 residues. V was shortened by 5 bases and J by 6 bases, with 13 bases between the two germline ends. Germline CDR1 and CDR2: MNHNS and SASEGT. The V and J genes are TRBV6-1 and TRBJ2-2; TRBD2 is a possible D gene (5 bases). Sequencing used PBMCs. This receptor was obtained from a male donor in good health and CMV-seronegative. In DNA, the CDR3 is TGTGCCAGCAGTTATAGGCTAGCTGCCGGGGAGCTGTTTTTT. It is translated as CASSYRLAAGELFF.